This entry features one T cell receptor beta chain sequence. Its antigen remains unidentified. An end of the junction does not agree with germline; a read error may underlie this. Measured with immunoSEQ multiplex PCR; TCRdb has only the in-frame clones, and not every one. The data contain roughly 100,000 clones, 85% to 95% of them singletons. The data originate from a study of cytomegalovirus exposure and HLA in healthy donors. Germline loops: CDR1 SEHNR, CDR2 FQNEAQ (reference sequence). The CDR3 sequence is 15 residues long. Findings and caveats of the study: In the 120 validation repertoires, approximately 94% of cluster scores exceeded 0, per a later analysis. The CMV antigen specificity of three CMV-associated chains was confirmed through in vitro analysis. Among TCR sequences, most were rare, though some public TCRs appeared in many donors. The study put 150 or so TCR beta chains on its list as cytomegalovirus-associated.

Sample: PBMCs. This receptor was identified in a woman younger than 35 in good health and CMV-seronegative. The rearrangement links TRBV7-9 to TRBJ2-7, with 7 bases aligning to TRBD2. CDR3 DNA: TGTGCCAGCAGCTTAGGCGCCACGAGGGCGGGAGTAGCCCACTTC. Translation: CASSLGATRAGVAHF.